These T cell receptor beta chains were read from a single sample in a study of molecular identifiers for immune sequencing clone quantification. A single record per CDR3 protein comes from TCRdb applying MiXCR to the PCR reads. The profile shows about 640,000 distinct CDR3 sequences, 20% of them singletons. The specimen was naive CD8+ T cells from blood, with Jurkat cell RNA spiked in. Every receptor here comes from a human donor in good health. Some libraries in this study had Jurkat cell RNA spiked in. Each CDR3 is given without its conserved first and last residue.

TRBV6-2/TRBV6-3 15 ASSYKRGRELDTEAF
TRBV13 13 ASSPKRASTDTQY
TRBV6-5 8 ASSYPEQY
TRBV7-9 13 ASSNWGDSLYEQY
TRBV4-3 13 ASSQAVGAGYGYT
TRBV7-9 13 ASSQQQPNTYEQY
TRBV7-6 13 ASSLAGWAQETQY
TRBV6-2/TRBV6-3 13 ASSYGDRGWTEAL
TRBV11-2 11 ASRHTGEPEQY
TRBV24-1 10 ATSDLFNEQF
TRBV9 15 ASSVPLAGESTDTQY
TRBV19 15 ASSNPGQGFYNSPLH
TRBV27 13 ASAPGTSGRREQY
TRBV7-9 12 ASSLTTGSSEQY
TRBV15 13 ATSRVRMGLNEAF
TRBV7-9 11 ASSPPTGKEAF
TRBV28 13 ASNKERETTDTQY
TRBV5-5 12 ASSYGIQVGEQF
TRBV28 14 ASSWRSGLSYNEQF
TRBV4-3 11 ASSQGWGGEQF
TRBV2 8 ASILDTQY
TRBV6-2/TRBV6-3 13 ASSSFSGPNTEAF